This T cell receptor (beta chain) was identified during a study of identical twins. Study conclusions and caveats: There were fewer insertions in abundant cord blood beta clonotypes, but memory repertoires showed no such pattern. Less excess twin sharing appeared in beta out-of-frame sequences.

Healthy Caucasian individuals made up all the donors. Points on this clonotype: Its antigen is currently unknown.

V lost 5 bases and J lost 3, with 17 bases in between. CDR1 is SGHTA, CDR2 FQGNSA, per germline. The CDR3 has 15 amino acids. Template switching created a universal primer site, and the cDNA included unique molecular identifiers. TCRdb re-analysed the 5' RACE reads in MiXCR, keeping a single row per CDR3 protein. The sample holds 450,000 or so distinct CDR3 sequences, 13% to 15% seen once. Separately, the same data were catalogued under a study of yellow fever vaccine responses in identical twins.

The chain recombines TRBV7-2 with TRBJ2-7; possibly TRBD2 for D (6 bases). The receptor comes from a woman younger than 30 in good health. Sequences were obtained from CD4+ T cells sorted from blood. The CDR3 loop is CASSPTRGTLYEQYF. The CDR3 DNA follows: TGTGCCAGCAGCCCCACCAGAGGGACTCTCTACGAGCAGTACTTC.